Listed below are T cell receptor beta chains from one sample, sequenced in a study of radiotherapy plus CTLA-4 blockade in lung cancer. The protocol was immunoSEQ multiplex PCR, while the TCRdb copy is restricted to in-frame clones and leaves out a portion. The sample gives roughly 110,000 clones, over 65% of which show up once; about 3.3% is in the top ten. The starting material was peripheral blood, obtained from a patient treated with radiotherapy plus ipilimumab. The receptors originated from a human donor with non-small cell lung cancer that progressed on radiotherapy plus ipilimumab. Some clones in this sample may be carry-over from other donors' samples. The CDR3 runs from the conserved cysteine through the conserved F or W. The D gene is left open where the match is weak. A clone size is listed for some rows: how often the clone was seen (once, few, many), or a class if it is expanded.

D gene: .; J gene: TRBJ2-6; V gene: TRBV2; CDR3 length: 14; clone size: .; CDR3 protein: CASSQDSGANVLTF; CDR3 DNA: TGTGCCAGCAGTCAGGACTCTGGGGCCAACGTCCTGACTTTC
D gene: .; J gene: TRBJ1-3; V gene: TRBV7-6; CDR3 length: 14; clone size: few; CDR3 protein: CASSLGGPGNTIYF; CDR3 DNA: TGTGCCAGCAGCTTAGGGGGTCCTGGAAACACCATATATTTT
D gene: .; J gene: TRBJ1-2; V gene: TRBV4-3; CDR3 length: 16; clone size: once; CDR3 protein: CASSQNLGGTPYGYTF; CDR3 DNA: TGCGCCAGCAGCCAAAACCTAGGGGGGACCCCCTATGGCTACACCTTC
D gene: .; J gene: TRBJ1-1; V gene: TRBV6-5; CDR3 length: 16; clone size: .; CDR3 protein: CASSYDRWQMNTEAFF; CDR3 DNA: TGTGCCAGCAGTTACGATAGGTGGCAGATGAACACTGAAGCTTTCTTT
D gene: TRBD1; J gene: TRBJ2-4; V gene: TRBV27; CDR3 length: 16; clone size: .; CDR3 protein: CASSLGTGLAKNIQYF; CDR3 DNA: TGTGCCAGCAGTTTAGGGACAGGGTTGGCCAAAAACATTCAGTACTTC
D gene: .; J gene: TRBJ1-5; V gene: TRBV2; CDR3 length: 12; clone size: .; CDR3 protein: CASSGGYQPQHF; CDR3 DNA: TGTGCCAGCAGTGGAGGGTATCAGCCCCAGCATTTT
D gene: .; J gene: TRBJ1-4; V gene: TRBV19; CDR3 length: 15; clone size: .; CDR3 protein: CASSILQGRNEKLFF; CDR3 DNA: TGTGCCAGTAGTATCCTCCAGGGGCGGAATGAAAAACTGTTTTTT
D gene: TRBD1; J gene: TRBJ1-1; V gene: TRBV5-4; CDR3 length: 15; clone size: .; CDR3 protein: CASSPLTGRDTEAFF; CDR3 DNA: TGTGCCAGCAGCCCCCTGACAGGGCGTGACACTGAAGCTTTCTTT
D gene: TRBD1; J gene: TRBJ1-1; V gene: TRBV5-4; CDR3 length: 15; clone size: .; CDR3 protein: CASSFPTGKGTEAFF; CDR3 DNA: TGTGCCAGCAGCTTTCCGACAGGGAAAGGCACTGAAGCTTTCTTT
D gene: .; J gene: TRBJ1-2; V gene: TRBV19; CDR3 length: 11; clone size: .; CDR3 protein: CASSMAYGYTF; CDR3 DNA: TGTGCCAGTAGTATGGCCTATGGCTACACCTTC
D gene: TRBD1; J gene: TRBJ1-2; V gene: TRBV7-2; CDR3 length: 13; clone size: few; CDR3 protein: CASSSQGAGGYTF; CDR3 DNA: TGTGCCAGCAGCTCACAGGGGGCGGGTGGCTACACCTTC
D gene: .; J gene: TRBJ1-3; V gene: TRBV5-8; CDR3 length: 14; clone size: .; CDR3 protein: CASSLVGSGNTIYF; CDR3 DNA: TGTGCCAGCAGCTTGGTGGGCTCTGGAAACACCATATATTTT
D gene: .; J gene: TRBJ2-1; V gene: TRBV18; CDR3 length: 13; clone size: .; CDR3 protein: CASSPNQGNEQFF; CDR3 DNA: TGTGCCAGCTCGCCAAACCAGGGTAATGAGCAGTTCTTC
D gene: TRBD1; J gene: TRBJ1-1; V gene: TRBV7-2; CDR3 length: 15; clone size: .; CDR3 protein: CASSLTRDRDTEAFF; CDR3 DNA: TGTGCCAGCAGCTTGACGCGAGACAGGGACACTGAAGCTTTCTTT